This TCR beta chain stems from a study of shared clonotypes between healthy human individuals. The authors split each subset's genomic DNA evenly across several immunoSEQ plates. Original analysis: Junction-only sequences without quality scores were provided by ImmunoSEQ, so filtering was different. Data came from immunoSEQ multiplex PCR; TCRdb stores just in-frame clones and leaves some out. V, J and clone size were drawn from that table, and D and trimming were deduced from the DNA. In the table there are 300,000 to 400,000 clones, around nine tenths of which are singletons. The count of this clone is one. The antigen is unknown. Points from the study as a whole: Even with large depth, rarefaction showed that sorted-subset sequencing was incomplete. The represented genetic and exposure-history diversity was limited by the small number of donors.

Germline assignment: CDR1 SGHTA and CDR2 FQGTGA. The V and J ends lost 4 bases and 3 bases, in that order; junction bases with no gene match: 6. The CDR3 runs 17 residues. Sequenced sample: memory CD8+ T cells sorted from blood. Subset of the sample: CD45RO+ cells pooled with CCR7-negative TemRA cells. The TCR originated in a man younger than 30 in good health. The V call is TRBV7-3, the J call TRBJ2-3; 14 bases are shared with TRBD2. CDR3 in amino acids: CASSYNRLAGGTDTQYF. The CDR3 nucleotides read TGTGCCAGCAGCTATAATCGACTAGCGGGGGGGACAGATACGCAGTATTTT. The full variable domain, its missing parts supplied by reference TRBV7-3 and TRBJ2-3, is GAGVSQTPSNKVTEKGKYVELRCDPISGHTALYWYRQSLGQGPEFLIYFQGTGAADDSGLPNDRFFAVRPEGSVSTLKIQRTERGDSAVYLCASSYNRLAGGTDTQYFGPGTRLTVL.